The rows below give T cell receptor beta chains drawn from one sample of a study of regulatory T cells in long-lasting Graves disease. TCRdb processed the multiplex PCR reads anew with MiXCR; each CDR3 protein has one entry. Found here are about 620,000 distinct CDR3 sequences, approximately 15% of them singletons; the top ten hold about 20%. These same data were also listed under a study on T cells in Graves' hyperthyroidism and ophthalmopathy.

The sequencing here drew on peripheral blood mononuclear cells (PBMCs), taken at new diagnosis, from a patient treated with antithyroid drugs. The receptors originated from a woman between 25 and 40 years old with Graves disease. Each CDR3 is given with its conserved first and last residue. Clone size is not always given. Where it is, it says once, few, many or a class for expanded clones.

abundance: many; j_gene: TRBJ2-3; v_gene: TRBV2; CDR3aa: CASAPLEQEYF
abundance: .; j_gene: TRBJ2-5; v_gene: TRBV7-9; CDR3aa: CASSRGQGLVETLYF
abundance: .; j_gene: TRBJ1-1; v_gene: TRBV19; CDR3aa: CASSLTGLKDTEAFF
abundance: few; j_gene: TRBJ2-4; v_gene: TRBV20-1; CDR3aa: CSARIQRGNIQYF
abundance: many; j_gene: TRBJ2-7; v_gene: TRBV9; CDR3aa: CASSVVGNPYEQYF
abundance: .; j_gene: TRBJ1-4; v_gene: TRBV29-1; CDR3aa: CSVVFRVDEKLFF
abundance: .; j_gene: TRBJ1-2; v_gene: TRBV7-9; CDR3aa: CASSLTWGYTF
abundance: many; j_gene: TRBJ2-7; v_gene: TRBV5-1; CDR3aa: CASSLGQRGVLEQYF
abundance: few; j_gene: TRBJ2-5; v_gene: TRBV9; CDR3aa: CASSVGQGEGTQYF
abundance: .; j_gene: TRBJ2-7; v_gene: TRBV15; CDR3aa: CATSGLPGGQGARTYEQYF
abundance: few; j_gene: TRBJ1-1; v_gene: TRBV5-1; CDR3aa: CASSLSPGKSTEAFF
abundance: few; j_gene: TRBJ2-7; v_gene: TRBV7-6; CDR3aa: CASSLGTSGTLEQYF
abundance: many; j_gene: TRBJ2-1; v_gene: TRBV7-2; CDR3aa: CASSLGGSTEQFF
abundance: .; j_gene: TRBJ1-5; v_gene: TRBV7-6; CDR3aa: CASSMDRGGQPQHF
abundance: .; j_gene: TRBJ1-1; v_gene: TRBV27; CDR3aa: CASSLLGRQFEAFF
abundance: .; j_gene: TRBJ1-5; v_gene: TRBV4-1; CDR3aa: CASSQSGQGNNQPQHF
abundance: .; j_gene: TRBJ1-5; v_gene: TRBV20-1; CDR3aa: CSAQTAGRGLQPQHF
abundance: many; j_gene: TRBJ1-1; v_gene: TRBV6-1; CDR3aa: CASSGRDRRNTEAFF
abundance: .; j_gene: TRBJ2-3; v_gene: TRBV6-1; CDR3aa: CASRNTAPSTDTQYF
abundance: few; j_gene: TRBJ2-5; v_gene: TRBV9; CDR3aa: CASSPQQGRGQETQYF
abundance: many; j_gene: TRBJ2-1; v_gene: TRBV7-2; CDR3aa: CASSLGRVRDEQFF
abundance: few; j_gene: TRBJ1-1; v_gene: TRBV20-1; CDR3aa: CSAGTAISEAFF
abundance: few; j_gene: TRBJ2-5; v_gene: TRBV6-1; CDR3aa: CASIGRVGMYQETQYF
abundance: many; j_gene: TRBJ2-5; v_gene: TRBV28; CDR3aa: CASSYRSTFRGETQYF
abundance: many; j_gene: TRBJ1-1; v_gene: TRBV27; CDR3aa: CASSSPGSPMNTEAFF
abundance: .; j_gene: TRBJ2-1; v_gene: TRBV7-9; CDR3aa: CASSLGTGTGRLNEQFF
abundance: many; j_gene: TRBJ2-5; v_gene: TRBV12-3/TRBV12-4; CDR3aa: CASRTTQGPETQYF